This T cell receptor (beta chain) was identified during a study of shared clonotypes between healthy human individuals. Data came from immunoSEQ multiplex PCR; TCRdb stores just in-frame clones and leaves some out. The sample has millions of clones; about 95% are singletons. The CDR3 loop spans 15 amino acids. Germline CDR1 MGHRA, CDR2 YSYEKL. V lost 0 bases and J lost 4, with 13 bases in between. It was CD45RO-negative cells, positively selected for CCR7, that made up naive CD8 cells, with terminally differentiated effector memory CD45RA+ cells excluded. All donors were healthy HIV-negative adults lacking recent acute infections or vaccinations.

The sample was naive CD8+ T cells sorted from blood. This chain links TRBV4-1 with TRBJ2-7; D may be TRBD1 (6 bases). The receptor's source is a man between 18 and 29 years old in good health. Written as DNA, the CDR3 is TGCGCCAGCAGCCAAGAAAGAACAGGGTATTACGAGCAGTACTTC. This codes for CASSQERTGYYEQYF.